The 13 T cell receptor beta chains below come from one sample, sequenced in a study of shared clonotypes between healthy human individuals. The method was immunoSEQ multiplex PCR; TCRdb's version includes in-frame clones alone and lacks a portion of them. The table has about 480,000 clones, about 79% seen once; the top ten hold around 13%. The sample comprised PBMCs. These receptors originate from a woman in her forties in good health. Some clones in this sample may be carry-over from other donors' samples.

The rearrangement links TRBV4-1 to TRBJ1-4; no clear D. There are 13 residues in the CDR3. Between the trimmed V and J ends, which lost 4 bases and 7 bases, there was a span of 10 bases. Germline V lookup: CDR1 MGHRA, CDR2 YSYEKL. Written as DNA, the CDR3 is TGCGCCAGCAGCCTATTCCTCCTTGAAAAACTGTTTTTT. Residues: CASSLFLLEKLFF.

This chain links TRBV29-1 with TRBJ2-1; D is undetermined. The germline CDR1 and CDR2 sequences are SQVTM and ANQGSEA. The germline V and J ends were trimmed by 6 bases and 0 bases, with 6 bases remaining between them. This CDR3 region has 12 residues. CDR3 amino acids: CSVSSSYNEQFF. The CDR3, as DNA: TGCAGCGTCTCGAGCTCCTACAATGAGCAGTTCTTC.

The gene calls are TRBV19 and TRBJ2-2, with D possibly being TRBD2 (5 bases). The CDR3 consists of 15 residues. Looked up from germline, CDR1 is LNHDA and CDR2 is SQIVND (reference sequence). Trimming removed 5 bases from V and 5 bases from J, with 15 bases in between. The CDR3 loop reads CASSVRGPRTGELFF. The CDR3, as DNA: TGTGCCAGTAGTGTACGGGGTCCTCGGACCGGGGAGCTGTTTTTT. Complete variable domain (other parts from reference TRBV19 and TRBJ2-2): DGGITQSPKYLFRKEGQNVTLSCEQNLNHDAMYWYRQDPGQGLRLIYYSQIVNDFQKGDIAEGYSVSREKKESFPLTVTSAQKNPTAFYLCASSVRGPRTGELFFGEGSRLTVL.

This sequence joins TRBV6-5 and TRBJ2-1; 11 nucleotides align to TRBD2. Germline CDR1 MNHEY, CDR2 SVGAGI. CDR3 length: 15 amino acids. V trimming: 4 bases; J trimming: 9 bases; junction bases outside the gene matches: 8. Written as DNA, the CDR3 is TGTGCCAGCAGTTTAGCGGGAGGGGTCGGCGGTGAGCAGTTCTTC. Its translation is CASSLAGGVGGEQFF.

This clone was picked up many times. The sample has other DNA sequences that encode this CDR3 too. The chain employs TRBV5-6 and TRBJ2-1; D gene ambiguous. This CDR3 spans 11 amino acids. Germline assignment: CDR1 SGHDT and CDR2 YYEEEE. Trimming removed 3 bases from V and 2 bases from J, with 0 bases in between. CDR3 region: CASSSYNEQFF. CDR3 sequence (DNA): TGTGCCAGCAGCTCCTACAATGAGCAGTTCTTC.

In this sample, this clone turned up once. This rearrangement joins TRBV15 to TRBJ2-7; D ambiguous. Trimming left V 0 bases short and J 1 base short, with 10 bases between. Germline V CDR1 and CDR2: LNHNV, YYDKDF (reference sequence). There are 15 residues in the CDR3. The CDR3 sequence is CATSRELPGSYEQYF. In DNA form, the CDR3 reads TGTGCCACCAGCAGAGAGTTGCCTGGGTCCTACGAGCAGTACTTC. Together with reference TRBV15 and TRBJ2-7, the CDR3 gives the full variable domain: DAMVIQNPRYQVTQFGKPVTLSCSQTLNHNVMYWYQQKSSQAPKLLFHYYDKDFNNEADTPDNFQSRRPNTSFCFLDIRSPGLGDTAMYLCATSRELPGSYEQYFGPGTRLTVT.

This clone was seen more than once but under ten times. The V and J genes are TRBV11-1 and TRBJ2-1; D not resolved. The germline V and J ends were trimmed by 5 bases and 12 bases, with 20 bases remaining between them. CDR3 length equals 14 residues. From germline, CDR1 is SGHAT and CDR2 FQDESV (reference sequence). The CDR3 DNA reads TGTGCCAGCAGCCCAGTAACCCTCGGGCTCGGGCAGTTCTTC. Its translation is CASSPVTLGLGQFF.

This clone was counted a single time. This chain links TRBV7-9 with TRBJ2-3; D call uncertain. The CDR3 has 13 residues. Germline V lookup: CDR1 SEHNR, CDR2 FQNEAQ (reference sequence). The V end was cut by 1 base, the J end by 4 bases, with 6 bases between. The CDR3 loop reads CASSLEGPDTQYF. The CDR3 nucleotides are TGTGCCAGCAGCTTAGAAGGACCAGATACGCAGTATTTT.

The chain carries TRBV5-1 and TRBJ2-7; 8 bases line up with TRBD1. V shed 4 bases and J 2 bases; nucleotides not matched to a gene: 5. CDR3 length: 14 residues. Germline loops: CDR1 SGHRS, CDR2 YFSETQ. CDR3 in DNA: TGCGCCAGCAGCAAAGGGACAGGAGCCTACGAGCAGTACTTC. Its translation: CASSKGTGAYEQYF.

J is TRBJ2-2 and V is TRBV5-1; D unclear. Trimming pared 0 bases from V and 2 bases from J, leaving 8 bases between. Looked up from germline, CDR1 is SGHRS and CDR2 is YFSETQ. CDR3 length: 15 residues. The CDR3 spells CASSLDPGNTGELFF. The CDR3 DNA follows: TGCGCCAGCAGCTTGGACCCCGGTAACACCGGGGAGCTGTTTTTT.

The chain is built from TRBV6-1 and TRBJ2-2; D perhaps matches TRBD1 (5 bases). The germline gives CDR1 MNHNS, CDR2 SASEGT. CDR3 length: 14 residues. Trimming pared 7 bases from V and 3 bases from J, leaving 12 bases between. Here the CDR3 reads CASIRAGYTGELFF. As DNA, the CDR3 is TGTGCCAGCATCCGGGCAGGGTACACCGGGGAGCTGTTTTTT.

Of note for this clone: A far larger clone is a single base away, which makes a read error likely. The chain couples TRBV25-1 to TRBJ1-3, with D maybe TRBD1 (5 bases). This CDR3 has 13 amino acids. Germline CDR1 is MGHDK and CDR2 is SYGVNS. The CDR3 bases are TGTGCCAGCAGTGAACAGGGTGGAAGCACCATATATTTT. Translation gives CASSEQGGSTIYF.

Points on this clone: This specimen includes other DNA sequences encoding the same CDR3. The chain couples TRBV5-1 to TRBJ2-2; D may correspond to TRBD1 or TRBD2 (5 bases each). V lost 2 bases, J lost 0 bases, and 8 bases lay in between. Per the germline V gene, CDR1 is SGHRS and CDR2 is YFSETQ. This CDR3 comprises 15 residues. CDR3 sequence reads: CASSLGDPNTGELFF. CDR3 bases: TGCGCCAGCAGCTTAGGGGACCCGAACACCGGGGAGCTGTTTTTT. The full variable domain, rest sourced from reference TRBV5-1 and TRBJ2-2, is KAGVTQTPRYLIKTRGQQVTLSCSPISGHRSVSWYQQTPGQGLQFLFEYFSETQRNKGNFPGRFSGRQFSNSRSEMNVSTLELGDSALYLCASSLGDPNTGELFFGEGSRLTVL.